These 8 T cell receptor beta chains were all obtained from the same sample, sequenced in a study of blood T cells in healthy people across ages. The second PCR ran roughly 6 to 11 cycles with a sample-barcoded 5' primer and J-beta primers. TCRdb called the 5' RACE reads again in MiXCR, with one record for every CDR3 protein. The sample lists 660,000 or so distinct CDR3 sequences, around 54% occurring once. The material sequenced was blood. The receptor set was obtained from a man in his fifties or sixties in good health.

V gene TRBV29-1 combines with J gene TRBJ2-7; 9 positions agree with TRBD2. This CDR3 comprises 16 residues. V lost 4 bases to trimming and J lost 1 base; unmatched junction nucleotides: 11. Germline CDR1 SQVTM, CDR2 ANQGSEA. CDR3 residues: CSVGFEFSGSSYEQYF. The CDR3 coding sequence is TGCAGCGTTGGGTTTGAGTTTAGCGGGAGTTCCTACGAGCAGTACTTC.

This clonotype was counted between two and nine times. One junction end does not reproduce the germline sequence, and a read error may be involved. The CDR3 protein is CSTREIGTEAFF. CDR3 nucleotide sequence: TGTAGTACGCGGGAGATTGGCACTGAAGCTTTCTTT. V usage is TRBV20-1 and J usage is TRBJ1-1; D not certain. The CDR3 length is 12 residues. Per the germline V gene, CDR1 is DFQATT and CDR2 is SNEGSKA (reference sequence).

V and J are TRBV3-1 and TRBJ2-7, with unresolved D. Per germline, CDR1 LGHDT and CDR2 YNNKEL (reference sequence). With 4 bases removed from V and 7 bases from J, the gap between germline ends came to 14 bases. CDR3 length equals 13 residues. CDR3 residues: CASSPSGTNEQYF. CDR3 nucleotide sequence: TGTGCCAGCAGCCCCTCAGGTACGAATGAGCAGTACTTC.

The chain employs TRBV5-1 and TRBJ2-5; 9 bases agree with TRBD2. Germline CDR1 and CDR2: SGHRS and YFSETQ. The CDR3 consists of 19 residues. V gave up 2 bases and J gave up 11 bases; unmatched junction bases: 25. CDR3 protein: CASSLLLAGRTRTYNEQYF. CDR3 nucleotide sequence: TGCGCCAGCAGCTTATTGCTAGCGGGGCGGACCAGGACCTACAATGAGCAGTACTTC.

This chain links TRBV5-4 with TRBJ1-2, with TRBD1 matching over 7 bases. Germline V CDR1 and CDR2: SGHNT, YYREEE (reference sequence). There are 15 residues in the CDR3. The trim removed 1 base at V and 4 bases at J, leaving 7 bases unmatched. DNA for the CDR3: TGTGCCAGCAGCTTGTCCAGGGGGGAAGTCTATGGCTACACCTTC. Translated, it gives CASSLSRGEVYGYTF.

The chain couples TRBV29-1 to TRBJ2-5; 10 nucleotides line up with TRBD2. CDR3 length equals 15 residues. CDR1 is SQVTM and CDR2 is ANQGSEA in the germline V gene. Trimming took 6 bases from V and 3 from J; bases not matched to a gene: 10. CDR3 coding DNA: TGCAGCGTCGCCGTTGGGACTAGCGCAGAAGAGACCCAGTACTTC. This sequence encodes CSVAVGTSAEETQYF.

This chain links TRBV4-1 with TRBJ2-3; 9 nucleotides align to TRBD2. Looked up from germline, CDR1 is MGHRA and CDR2 is YSYEKL. The CDR3 sequence is 20 residues long. Trimming cost V 4 bases and J 5 bases; bases outside gene matches: 22. In nucleotides, the CDR3 is TGCGCCAGCAGCCCCGGGAACAGGTTCGGCGGGGGGGCCGGGAGAGATACGCAGTATTTT. Translating gives CASSPGNRFGGGAGRDTQYF.

This clonotype was found a few times. In DNA, the CDR3 is TGTGCCATCAGTGAGTCTCTGAGCTCTGGGGCCAACGTCCTGACTTTC. Protein sequence: CAISESLSSGANVLTF. The genes are TRBV10-3 and TRBJ2-6; D remains unclear. Germline V lookup: CDR1 ENHRY, CDR2 SYGVKD. This CDR3 is built from 16 residues. The V and J ends lost 0 bases and 0 bases respectively, with 6 bases between them.